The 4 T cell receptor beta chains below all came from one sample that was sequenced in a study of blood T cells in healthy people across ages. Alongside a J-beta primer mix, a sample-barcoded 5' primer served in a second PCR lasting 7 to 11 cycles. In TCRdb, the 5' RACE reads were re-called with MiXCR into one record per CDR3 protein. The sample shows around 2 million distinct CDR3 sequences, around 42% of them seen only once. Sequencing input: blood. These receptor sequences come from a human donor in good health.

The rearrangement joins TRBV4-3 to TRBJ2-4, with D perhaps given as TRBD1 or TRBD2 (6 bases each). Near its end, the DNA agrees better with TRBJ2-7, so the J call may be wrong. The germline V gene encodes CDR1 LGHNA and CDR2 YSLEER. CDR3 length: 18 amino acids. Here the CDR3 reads CASSQTFSRGRRVVEQYF. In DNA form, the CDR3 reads TGCGCCAGCAGCCAAACCTTCAGTCGGGGGCGCCGGGTGGTCGAGCAGTACTTC.

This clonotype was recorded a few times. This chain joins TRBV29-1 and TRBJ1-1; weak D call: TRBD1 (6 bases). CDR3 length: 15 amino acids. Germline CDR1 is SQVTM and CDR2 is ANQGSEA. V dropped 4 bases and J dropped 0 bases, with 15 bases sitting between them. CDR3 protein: CSVAQGWGMNTEAFF. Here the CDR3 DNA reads TGCAGCGTTGCCCAGGGGTGGGGGATGAACACTGAAGCTTTCTTT.

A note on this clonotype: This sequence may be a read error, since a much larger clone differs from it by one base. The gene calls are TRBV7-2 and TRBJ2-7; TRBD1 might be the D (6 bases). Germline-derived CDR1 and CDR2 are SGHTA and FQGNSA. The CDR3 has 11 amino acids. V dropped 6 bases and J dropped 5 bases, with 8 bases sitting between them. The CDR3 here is CASRQGHEQYF. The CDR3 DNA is TGTGCCAGCAGACAGGGCCACGAGCAGTACTTC.

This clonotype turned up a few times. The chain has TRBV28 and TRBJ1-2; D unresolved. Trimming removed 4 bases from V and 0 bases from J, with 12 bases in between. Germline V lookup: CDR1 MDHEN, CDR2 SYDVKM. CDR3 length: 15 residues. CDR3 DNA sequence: TGTGCCAGCAGTTCACTCCCCCTGTCTAACTATGGCTACACCTTC. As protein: CASSSLPLSNYGYTF.